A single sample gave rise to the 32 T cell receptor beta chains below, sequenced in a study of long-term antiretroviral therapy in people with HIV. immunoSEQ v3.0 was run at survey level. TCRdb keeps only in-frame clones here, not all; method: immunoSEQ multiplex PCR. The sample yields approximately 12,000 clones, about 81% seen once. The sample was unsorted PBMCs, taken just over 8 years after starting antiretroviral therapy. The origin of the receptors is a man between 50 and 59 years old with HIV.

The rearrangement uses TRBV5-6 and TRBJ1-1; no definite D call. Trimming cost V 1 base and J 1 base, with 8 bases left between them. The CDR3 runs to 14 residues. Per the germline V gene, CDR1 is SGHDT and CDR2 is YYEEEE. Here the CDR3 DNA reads TGTGCCAGCAGCTTGATAGCAGGGAACACTGAAGCTTTCTTT. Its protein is CASSLIAGNTEAFF.

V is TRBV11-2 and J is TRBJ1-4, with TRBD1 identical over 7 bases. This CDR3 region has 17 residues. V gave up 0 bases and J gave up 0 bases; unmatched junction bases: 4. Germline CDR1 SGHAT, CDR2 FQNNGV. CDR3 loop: CASSLDPDRATNEKLFF. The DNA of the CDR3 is TGTGCCAGCAGCTTAGATCCTGACAGGGCAACTAATGAAAAACTGTTTTTT.

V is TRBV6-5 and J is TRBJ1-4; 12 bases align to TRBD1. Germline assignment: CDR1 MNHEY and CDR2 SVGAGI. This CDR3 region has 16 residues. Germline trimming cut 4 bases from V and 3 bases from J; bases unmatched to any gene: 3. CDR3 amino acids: CASSSGQGAANEKLFF. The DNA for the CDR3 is TGTGCCAGCAGTTCGGGACAGGGGGCAGCTAATGAAAAACTGTTTTTT.

The CDR3, as DNA: TGTGCCAGCAGCTTAGCTCTGGATTCACCCCTCCACTTT. This sequence encodes CASSLALDSPLHF. The chain combines TRBV7-6 with TRBJ1-6; D not resolved. Between the trimmed V and J ends, which lost 0 bases and 8 bases, there was a span of 5 bases. Looked up from germline, CDR1 is SGHVS and CDR2 is FNYEAQ. The CDR3 is 13 amino acids.

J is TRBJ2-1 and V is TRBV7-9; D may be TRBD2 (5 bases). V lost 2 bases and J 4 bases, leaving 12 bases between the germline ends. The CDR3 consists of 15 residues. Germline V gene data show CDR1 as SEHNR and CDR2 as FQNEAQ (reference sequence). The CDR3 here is CASSLSETTYNEQFF. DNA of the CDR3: TGTGCCAGCAGCTTATCTGAGACTACATACAATGAGCAGTTCTTC.

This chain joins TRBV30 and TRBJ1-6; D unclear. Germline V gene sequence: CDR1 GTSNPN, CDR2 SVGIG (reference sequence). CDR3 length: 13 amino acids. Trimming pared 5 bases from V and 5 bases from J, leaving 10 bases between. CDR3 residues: CAWQYLDNSPLHF. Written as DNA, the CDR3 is TGTGCCTGGCAATACCTAGATAATTCACCCCTCCACTTT.

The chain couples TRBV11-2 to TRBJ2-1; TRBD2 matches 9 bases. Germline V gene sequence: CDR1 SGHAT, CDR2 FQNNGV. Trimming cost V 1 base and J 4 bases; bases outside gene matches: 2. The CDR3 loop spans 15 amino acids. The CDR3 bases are TGTGCCAGCAGCTTAGGGGCGGGGGGGTACAATGAGCAGTTCTTC. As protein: CASSLGAGGYNEQFF.

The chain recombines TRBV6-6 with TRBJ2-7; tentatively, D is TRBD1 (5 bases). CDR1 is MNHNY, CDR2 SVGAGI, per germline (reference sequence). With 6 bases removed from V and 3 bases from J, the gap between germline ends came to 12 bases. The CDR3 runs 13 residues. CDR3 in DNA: TGTGCCAGCAGCGTAGGGGAAAGCTACGAGCAGTACTTC. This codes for CASSVGESYEQYF.

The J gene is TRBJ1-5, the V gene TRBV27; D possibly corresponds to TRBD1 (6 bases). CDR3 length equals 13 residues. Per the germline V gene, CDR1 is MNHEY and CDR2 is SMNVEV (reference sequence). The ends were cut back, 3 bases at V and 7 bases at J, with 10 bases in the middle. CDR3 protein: CASSLAGEQPQHF. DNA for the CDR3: TGTGCCAGCAGTTTGGCAGGGGAACAGCCCCAGCATTTT.

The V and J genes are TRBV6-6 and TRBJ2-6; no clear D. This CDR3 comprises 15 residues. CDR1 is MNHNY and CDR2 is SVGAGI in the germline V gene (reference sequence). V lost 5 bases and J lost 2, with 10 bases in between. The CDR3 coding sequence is TGTGCCAGCAGTGCTGGACCGGCTGGGGCCAACGTCCTGACTTTC. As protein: CASSAGPAGANVLTF.

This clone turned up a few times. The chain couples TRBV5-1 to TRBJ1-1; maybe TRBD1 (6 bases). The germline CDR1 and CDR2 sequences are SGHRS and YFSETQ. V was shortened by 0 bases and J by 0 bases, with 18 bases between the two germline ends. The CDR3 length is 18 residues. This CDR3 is CASSLAGGLGMVNTEAFF. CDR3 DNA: TGCGCCAGCAGCTTGGCGGGGGGCCTTGGGATGGTGAACACTGAAGCTTTCTTT.

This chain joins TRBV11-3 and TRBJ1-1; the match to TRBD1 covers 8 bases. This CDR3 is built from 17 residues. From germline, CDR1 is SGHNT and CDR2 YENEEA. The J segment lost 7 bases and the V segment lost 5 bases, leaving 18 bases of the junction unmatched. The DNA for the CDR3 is TGTGCCAGCAGCCCCCGGACAGGGATTCTCACGACTGATGAAGCTTTCTTT. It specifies CASSPRTGILTTDEAFF.

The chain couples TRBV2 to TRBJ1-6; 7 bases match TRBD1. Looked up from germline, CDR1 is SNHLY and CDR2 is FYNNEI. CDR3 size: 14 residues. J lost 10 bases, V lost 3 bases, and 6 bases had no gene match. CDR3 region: CASSDAGGNSPLHF. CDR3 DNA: TGTGCCAGCAGTGATGCAGGGGGAAACTCACCCCTCCACTTT.

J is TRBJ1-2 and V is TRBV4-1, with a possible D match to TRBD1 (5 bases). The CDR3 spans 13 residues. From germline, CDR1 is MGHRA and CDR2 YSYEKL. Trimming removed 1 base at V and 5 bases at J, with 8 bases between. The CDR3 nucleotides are TGCGCCAGCAGCCAAGGGGGCGCTTATGGCTACACCTTC. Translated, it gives CASSQGGAYGYTF.

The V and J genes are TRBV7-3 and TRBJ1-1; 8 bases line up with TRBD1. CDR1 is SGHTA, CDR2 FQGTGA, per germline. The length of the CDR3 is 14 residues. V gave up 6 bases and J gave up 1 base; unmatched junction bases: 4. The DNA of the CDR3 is TGTGCCAGCAGTTCGACAGGGGCGAACACTGAAGCTTTCTTT. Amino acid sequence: CASSSTGANTEAFF.

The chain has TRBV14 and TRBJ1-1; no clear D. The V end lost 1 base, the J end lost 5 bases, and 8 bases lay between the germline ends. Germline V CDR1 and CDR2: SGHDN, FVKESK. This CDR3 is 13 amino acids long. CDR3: CASSQGLGTEAFF. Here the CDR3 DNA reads TGTGCCAGCAGCCAAGGGCTGGGGACTGAAGCTTTCTTT.

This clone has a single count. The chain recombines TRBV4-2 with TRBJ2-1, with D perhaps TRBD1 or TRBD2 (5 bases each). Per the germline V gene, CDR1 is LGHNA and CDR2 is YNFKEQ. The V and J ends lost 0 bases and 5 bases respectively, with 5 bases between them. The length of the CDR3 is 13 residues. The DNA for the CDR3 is TGTGCCAGCAGCCAAGAGGGGGACAATGAGCAGTTCTTC. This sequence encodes CASSQEGDNEQFF.

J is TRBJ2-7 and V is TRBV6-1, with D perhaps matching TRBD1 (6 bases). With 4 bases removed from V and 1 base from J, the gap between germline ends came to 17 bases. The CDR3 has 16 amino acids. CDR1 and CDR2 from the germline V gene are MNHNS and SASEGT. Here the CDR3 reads CASSVHRTDKSYEQYF. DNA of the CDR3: TGTGCCAGCAGTGTACACAGGACAGATAAATCCTACGAGCAGTACTTC.

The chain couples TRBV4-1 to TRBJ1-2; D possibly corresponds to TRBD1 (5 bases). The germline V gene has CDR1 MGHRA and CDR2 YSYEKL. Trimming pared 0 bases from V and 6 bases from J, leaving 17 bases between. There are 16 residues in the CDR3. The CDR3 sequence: CASSQDLFQGNDGYTF. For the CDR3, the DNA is TGCGCCAGCAGCCAAGATCTTTTTCAGGGAAACGATGGCTACACCTTC.

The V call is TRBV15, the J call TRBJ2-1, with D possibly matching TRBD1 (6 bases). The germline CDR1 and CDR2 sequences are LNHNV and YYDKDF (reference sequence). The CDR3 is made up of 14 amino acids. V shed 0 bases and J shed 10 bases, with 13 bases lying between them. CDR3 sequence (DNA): TGTGCCACCAGCAGAGATGGGGGCCTACGGGAGCAGTTCTTC. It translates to CATSRDGGLREQFF. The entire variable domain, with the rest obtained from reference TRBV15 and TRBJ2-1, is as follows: DAMVIQNPRYQVTQFGKPVTLSCSQTLNHNVMYWYQQKSSQAPKLLFHYYDKDFNNEADTPDNFQSRRPNTSFCFLDIRSPGLGDTAMYLCATSRDGGLREQFFGPGTRLTVL.

The CDR3 sequence: CSVLDGLNYGYTF. CDR3 sequence (DNA): TGCAGCGTCCTGGACGGGCTCAACTATGGCTACACCTTC. The chain carries TRBV29-1 and TRBJ1-2; D unclear. V was pared by 6 bases and J by 2 bases, with 13 bases between. Germline V gene data show CDR1 as SQVTM and CDR2 as ANQGSEA. The CDR3 loop spans 13 amino acids.

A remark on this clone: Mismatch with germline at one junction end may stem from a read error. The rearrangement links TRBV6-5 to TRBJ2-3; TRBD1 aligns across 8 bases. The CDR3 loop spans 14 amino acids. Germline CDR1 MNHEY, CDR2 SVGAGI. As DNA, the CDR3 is TGTGTCAGCAGTTACGGCAGGGGGCAAGATACGCAGTATTTT. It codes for CVSSYGRGQDTQYF.

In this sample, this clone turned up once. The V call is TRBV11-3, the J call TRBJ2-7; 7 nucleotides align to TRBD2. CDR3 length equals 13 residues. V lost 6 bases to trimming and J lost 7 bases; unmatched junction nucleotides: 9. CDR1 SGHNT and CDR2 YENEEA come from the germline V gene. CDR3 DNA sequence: TGTGCCAGCAGTTTCACCCCGGGAGGAGAGCAGTACTTC. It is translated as CASSFTPGGEQYF.

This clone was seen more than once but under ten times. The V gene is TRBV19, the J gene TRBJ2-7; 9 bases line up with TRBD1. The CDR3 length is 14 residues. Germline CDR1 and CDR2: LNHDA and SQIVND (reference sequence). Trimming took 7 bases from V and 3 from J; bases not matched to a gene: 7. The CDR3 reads CASTPTGGIYEQYF. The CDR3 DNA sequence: TGTGCCAGTACCCCGACAGGGGGGATCTACGAGCAGTACTTC.

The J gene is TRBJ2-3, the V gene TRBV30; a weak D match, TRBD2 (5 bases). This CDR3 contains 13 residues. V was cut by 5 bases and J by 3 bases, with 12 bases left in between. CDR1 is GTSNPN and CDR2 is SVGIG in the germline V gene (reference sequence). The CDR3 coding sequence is TGTGCCTGGGACCTAACGGGAACAGATACGCAGTATTTT. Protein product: CAWDLTGTDTQYF. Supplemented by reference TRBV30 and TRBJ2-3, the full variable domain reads SQTIHQWPATLVQPVGSPLSLECTVEGTSNPNLYWYRQAAGRGLQLLFYSVGIGQISSEVPQNLSASRPQDRQFILSSKKLLLSDSGFYLCAWDLTGTDTQYFGPGTRLTVL.

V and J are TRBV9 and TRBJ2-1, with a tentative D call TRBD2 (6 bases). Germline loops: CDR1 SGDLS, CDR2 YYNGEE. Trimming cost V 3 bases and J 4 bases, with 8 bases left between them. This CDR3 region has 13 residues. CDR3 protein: CASSEGGYNEQFF. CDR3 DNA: TGTGCCAGCAGCGAGGGAGGTTACAATGAGCAGTTCTTC.

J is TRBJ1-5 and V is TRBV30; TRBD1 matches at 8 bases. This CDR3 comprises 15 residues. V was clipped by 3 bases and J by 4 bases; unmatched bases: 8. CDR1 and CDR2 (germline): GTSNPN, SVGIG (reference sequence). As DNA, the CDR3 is TGTGCCTGGAGGCGGGACAGGCCCCCAAATCAGCCCCAGCATTTT. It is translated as CAWRRDRPPNQPQHF.

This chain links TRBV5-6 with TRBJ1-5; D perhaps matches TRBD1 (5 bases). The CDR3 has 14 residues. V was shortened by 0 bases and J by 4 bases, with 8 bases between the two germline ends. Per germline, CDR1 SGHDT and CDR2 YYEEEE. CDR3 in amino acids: CASSLGTLNQPQHF. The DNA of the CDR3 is TGTGCCAGCAGCTTGGGGACATTGAATCAGCCCCAGCATTTT.

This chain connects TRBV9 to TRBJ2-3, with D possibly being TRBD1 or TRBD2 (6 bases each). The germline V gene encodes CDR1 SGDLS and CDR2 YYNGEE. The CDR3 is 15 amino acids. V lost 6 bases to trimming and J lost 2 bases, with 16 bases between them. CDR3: CASNMGGSDTDTQYF. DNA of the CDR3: TGTGCCAGCAATATGGGGGGCAGTGACACAGATACGCAGTATTTT.

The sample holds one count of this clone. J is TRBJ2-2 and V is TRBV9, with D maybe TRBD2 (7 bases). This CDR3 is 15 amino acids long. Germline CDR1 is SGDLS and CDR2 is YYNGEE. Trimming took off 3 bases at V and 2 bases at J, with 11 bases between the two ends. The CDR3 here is CASSAGGPNTGELFF. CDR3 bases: TGTGCCAGCAGCGCCGGGGGGCCCAACACCGGGGAGCTGTTTTTT.

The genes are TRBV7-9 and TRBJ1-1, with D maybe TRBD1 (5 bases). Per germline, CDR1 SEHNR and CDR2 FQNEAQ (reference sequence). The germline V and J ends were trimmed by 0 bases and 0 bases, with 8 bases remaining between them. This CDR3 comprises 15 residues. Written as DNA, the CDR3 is TGTGCCAGCAGCTTAGCTCAGGGTTTGAACACTGAAGCTTTCTTT. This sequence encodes CASSLAQGLNTEAFF.

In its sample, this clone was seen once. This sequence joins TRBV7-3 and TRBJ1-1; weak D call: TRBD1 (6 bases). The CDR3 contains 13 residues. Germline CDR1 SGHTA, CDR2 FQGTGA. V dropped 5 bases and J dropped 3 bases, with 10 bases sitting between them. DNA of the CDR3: TGTGCCAGCAGCCTCGGACAGTACACTGAAGCTTTCTTT. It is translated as CASSLGQYTEAFF.